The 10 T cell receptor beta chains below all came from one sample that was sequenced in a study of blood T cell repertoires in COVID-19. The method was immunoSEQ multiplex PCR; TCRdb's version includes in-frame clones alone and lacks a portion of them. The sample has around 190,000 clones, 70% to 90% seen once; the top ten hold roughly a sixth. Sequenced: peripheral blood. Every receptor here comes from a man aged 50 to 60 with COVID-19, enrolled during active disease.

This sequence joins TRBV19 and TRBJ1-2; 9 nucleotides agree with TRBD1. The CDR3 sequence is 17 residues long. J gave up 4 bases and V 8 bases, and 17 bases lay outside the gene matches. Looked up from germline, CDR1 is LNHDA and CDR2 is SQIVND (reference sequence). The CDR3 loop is CASGARDRVYGSYGYTF. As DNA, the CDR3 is TGTGCCAGTGGAGCAAGGGACAGGGTGTATGGTAGCTATGGCTACACCTTC.

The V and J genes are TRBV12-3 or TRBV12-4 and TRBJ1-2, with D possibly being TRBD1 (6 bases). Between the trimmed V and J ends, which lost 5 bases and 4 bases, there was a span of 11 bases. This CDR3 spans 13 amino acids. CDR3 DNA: TGTGCCAGCAGTACGGGACAAACCTATGGCTACACCTTC. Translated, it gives CASSTGQTYGYTF.

The CDR3 nucleotides read TGTGCCAGCAAGGCGGGGGGGCCGTGGGATACGCAGTATTTT. Its protein product is CASKAGGPWDTQYF. The V gene is TRBV2, the J gene TRBJ2-3; 9 nucleotides line up with TRBD2. The CDR3 consists of 14 residues. The V gene end was trimmed by 7 bases and the J gene end by 6 bases; junction bases not matched to a gene: 8. The V gene's germline CDR1 is SNHLY and CDR2 FYNNEI.

In nucleotides, the CDR3 is TGTGCCAGCAGTCTCTCTTTCGGTGCCTACGAGCAGTACTTC. Translating gives CASSLSFGAYEQYF. The chain has TRBV27 and TRBJ2-7; D not certain. The germline CDR1 and CDR2 sequences are MNHEY and SMNVEV (reference sequence). The germline V and J ends were trimmed by 5 bases and 2 bases, with 13 bases remaining between them. The CDR3 spans 14 residues.

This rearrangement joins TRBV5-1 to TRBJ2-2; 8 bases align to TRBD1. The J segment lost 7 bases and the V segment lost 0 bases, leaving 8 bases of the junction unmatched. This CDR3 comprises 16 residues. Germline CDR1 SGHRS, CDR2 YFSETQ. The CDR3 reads CASSLGQGLRIGELFF. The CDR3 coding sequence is TGCGCCAGCAGCTTGGGACAGGGGCTTAGGATCGGGGAGCTGTTTTTT.

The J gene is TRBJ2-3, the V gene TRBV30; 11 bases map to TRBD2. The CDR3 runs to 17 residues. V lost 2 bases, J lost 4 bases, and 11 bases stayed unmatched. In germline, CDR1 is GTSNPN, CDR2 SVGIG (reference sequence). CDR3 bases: TGTGCCTGGAGTAAGAAATCACTAGCGGGAGTTGCAGATACGCAGTATTTT. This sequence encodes CAWSKKSLAGVADTQYF.

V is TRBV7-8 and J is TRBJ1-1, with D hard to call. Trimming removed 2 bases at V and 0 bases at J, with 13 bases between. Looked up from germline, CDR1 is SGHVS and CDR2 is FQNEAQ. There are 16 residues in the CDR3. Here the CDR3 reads CASSLPRFRMNTEAFF. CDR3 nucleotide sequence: TGTGCCAGCAGCTTACCTCGTTTCAGGATGAACACTGAAGCTTTCTTT.

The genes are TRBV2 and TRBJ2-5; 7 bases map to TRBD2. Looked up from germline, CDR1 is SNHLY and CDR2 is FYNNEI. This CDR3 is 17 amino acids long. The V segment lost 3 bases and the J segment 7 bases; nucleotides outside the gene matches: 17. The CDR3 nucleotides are TGTGCCAGCAGTGAGTTGACCGGGGGGATAGCGTTTGGGACCCAGTACTTC. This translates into CASSELTGGIAFGTQYF.

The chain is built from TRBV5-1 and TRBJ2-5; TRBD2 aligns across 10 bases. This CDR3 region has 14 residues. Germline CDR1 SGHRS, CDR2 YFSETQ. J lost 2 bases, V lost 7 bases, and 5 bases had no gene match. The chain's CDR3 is CASHTSGVQETQYF. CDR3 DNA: TGCGCCAGCCATACTAGCGGGGTACAAGAGACCCAGTACTTC.

In DNA form, the CDR3 reads TGTGCCAGCACCGGGGGGGCAGAAAGCAATCAGCCCCAGCATTTT. This encodes CASTGGAESNQPQHF. The chain uses TRBV2 and TRBJ1-5; D may be TRBD1 (6 bases). In germline, CDR1 is SNHLY, CDR2 FYNNEI. The CDR3 length is 15 residues. V lost 7 bases and J lost 1, with 14 bases in between.